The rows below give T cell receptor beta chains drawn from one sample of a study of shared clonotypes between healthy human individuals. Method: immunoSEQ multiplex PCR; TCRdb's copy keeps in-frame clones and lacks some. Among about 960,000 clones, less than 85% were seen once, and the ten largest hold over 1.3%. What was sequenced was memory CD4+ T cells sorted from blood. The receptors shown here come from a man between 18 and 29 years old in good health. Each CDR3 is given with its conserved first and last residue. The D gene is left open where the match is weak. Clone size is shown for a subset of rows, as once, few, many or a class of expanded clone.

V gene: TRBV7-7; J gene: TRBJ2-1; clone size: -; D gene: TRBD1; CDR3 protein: CASSRGQAGEQFF; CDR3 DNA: TGTGCTAGCAGCCGGGGACAGGCGGGTGAGCAGTTCTTC
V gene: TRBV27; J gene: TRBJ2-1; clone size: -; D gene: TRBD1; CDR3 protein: CASSLSEGARRQFF; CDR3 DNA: TGTGCCAGCAGTTTAAGTGAGGGGGCTAGGAGGCAGTTCTTC
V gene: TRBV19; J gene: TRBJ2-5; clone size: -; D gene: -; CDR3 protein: CASSSRQSLWETQYF; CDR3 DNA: TGTGCCAGTAGTAGCCGACAGTCCCTTTGGGAGACCCAGTACTTC
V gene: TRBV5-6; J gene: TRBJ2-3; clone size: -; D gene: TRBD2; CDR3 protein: CASSPGLAGPTDTQYF; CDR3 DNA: TGTGCCAGCAGCCCGGGACTAGCGGGACCCACAGATACGCAGTATTTT
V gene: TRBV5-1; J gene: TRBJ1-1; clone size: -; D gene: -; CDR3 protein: CASSLVVGRNTEAFF; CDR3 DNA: TGCGCCAGCAGCTTGGTTGTAGGGAGGAACACTGAAGCTTTCTTT
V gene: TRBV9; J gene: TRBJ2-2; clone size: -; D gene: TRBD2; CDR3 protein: CASSSTSGGGTGELFF; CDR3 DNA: TGTGCCAGCAGCTCAACTAGCGGAGGTGGCACCGGGGAGCTGTTTTTT
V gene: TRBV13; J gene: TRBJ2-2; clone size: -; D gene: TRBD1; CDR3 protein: CASSLGTGSRTGELFF; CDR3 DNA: TGTGCCAGCAGCTTGGGGACAGGGAGTCGCACCGGGGAGCTGTTTTTT
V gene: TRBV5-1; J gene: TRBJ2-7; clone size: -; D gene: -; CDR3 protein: CASSALQGYNEQYF; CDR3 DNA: TGCGCCAGCAGCGCATTACAGGGCTACAACGAGCAGTACTTC
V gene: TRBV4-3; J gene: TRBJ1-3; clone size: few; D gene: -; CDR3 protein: CASSQRVTGPENTIYF; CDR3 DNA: TGCGCCAGCAGCCAAAGAGTAACGGGTCCAGAGAACACCATATATTTT
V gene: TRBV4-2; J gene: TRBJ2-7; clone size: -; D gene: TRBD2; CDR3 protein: CASSQDALGTSGPYEQYF; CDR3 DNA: TGTGCCAGCAGCCAAGATGCCCTGGGGACTAGCGGGCCCTACGAGCAGTACTTC
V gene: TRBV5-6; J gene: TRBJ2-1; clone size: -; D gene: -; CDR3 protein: CASSQPRGRDYNEQFF; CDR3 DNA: TGTGCCAGCAGTCAACCCAGGGGAAGGGATTACAATGAGCAGTTCTTC
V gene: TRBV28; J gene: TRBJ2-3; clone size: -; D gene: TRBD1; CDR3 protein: CASRQTDRGRGTDTQYF; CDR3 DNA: TGTGCCAGCAGACAGACCGACAGGGGGCGCGGCACAGATACGCAGTATTTT
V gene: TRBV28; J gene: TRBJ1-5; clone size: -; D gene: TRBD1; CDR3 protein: CASTNRDRGLQPQHF; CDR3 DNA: TGTGCCAGCACCAACCGGGACAGGGGGCTTCAGCCCCAGCATTTT
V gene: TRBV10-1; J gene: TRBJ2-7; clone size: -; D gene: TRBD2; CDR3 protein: CASSPGGWRSYEQYF; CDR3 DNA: TGCGCCAGCAGCCCCGGGGGGTGGCGGTCCTACGAGCAGTACTTC
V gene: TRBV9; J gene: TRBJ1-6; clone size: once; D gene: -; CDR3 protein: CASSALGGNSPLHF; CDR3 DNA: TGTGCCAGCAGCGCCCTAGGGGGGAATTCACCCCTCCACTTT
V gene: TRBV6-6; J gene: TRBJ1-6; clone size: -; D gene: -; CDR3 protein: CASSYRQENSPLHF; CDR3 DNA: TGTGCCAGCAGTTACCGACAGGAGAATTCACCCCTCCACTTT
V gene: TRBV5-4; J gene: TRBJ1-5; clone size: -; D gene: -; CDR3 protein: CASSLAAEDQPQHF; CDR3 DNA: TGTGCCAGCAGCTTGGCGGCAGAGGATCAGCCCCAGCATTTT
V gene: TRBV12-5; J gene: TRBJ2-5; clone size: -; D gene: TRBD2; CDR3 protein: CASGLLRLAARGGETQYF; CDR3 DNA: TGTGCTAGTGGTTTGCTAAGACTAGCGGCCCGAGGGGGAGAGACCCAGTACTTC
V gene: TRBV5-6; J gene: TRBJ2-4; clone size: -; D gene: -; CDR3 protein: CASSLDAGQAKNIQYF; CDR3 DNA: TGTGCCAGCAGCTTGGATGCAGGGCAGGCCAAAAACATTCAGTACTTC
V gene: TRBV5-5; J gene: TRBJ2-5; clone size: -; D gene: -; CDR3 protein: CASSLLGRETQYF; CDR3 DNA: TGTGCCAGCAGCTTGCTTGGTAGAGAGACCCAGTACTTC
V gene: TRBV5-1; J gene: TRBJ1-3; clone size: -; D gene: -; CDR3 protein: CASSLEARLGNTIYF; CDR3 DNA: TGCGCCAGCAGCTTGGAGGCCAGATTAGGAAACACCATATATTTT
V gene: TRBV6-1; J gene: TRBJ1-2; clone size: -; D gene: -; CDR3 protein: CASSETLVQDYGYTF; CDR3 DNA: TGTGCCAGCAGTGAAACCCTTGTACAGGATTACGGCTACACCTTC
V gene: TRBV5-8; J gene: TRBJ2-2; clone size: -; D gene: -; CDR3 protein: CASGSGTLRNTGELFF; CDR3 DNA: TGTGCCAGCGGATCAGGGACTCTAAGGAACACCGGGGAGCTGTTTTTT
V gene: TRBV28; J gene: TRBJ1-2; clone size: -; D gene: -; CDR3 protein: CASSSVGSYGYTF; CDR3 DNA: TGTGCCAGCAGCTCCGTGGGTAGCTATGGCTACACCTTC
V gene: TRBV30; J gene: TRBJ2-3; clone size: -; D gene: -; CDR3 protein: CAWSVALGNTRTDTQYF; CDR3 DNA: TGTGCCTGGAGTGTCGCGTTGGGAAACACGCGCACAGATACGCAGTATTTT
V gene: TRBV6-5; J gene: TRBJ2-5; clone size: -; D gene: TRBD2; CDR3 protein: CASRQGGGETQYF; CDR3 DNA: TGTGCCAGCAGACAGGGCGGGGGGGAGACCCAGTACTTC
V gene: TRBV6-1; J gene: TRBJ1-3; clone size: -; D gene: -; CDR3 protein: CASHRTDLGNTIYF; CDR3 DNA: TGTGCCAGCCACAGGACTGACTTGGGAAACACCATATATTTT
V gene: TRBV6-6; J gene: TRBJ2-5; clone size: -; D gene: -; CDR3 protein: CASSQGLQETQYF; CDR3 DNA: TGTGCCAGCAGTCAGGGACTTCAAGAGACCCAGTACTTC
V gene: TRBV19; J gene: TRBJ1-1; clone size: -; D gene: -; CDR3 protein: CASSIDPDRPTFEAFF; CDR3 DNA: TGTGCCAGTAGTATAGACCCCGACAGGCCGACTTTTGAAGCTTTCTTT
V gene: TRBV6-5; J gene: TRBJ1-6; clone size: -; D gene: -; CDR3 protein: CASRTLGQYYSPLHF; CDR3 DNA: TGTGCCAGCAGGACCCTCGGGCAATATTATTCACCCCTCCACTTT
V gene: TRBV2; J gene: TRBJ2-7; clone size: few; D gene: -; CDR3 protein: CASRALEGPYEQYF; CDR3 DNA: TGTGCCAGCAGGGCCCTTGAGGGTCCCTACGAGCAGTACTTC
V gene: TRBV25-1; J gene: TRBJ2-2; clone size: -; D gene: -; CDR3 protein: CASSVRRGDNTGELFF; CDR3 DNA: TGTGCCAGCAGTGTCCGAAGGGGGGACAACACCGGGGAGCTGTTTTTT
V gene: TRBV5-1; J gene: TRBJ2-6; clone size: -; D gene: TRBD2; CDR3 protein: CASRNSGSAGANVLTF; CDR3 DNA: TGCGCCAGCAGGAATAGCGGGAGTGCTGGGGCCAACGTCCTGACTTTC